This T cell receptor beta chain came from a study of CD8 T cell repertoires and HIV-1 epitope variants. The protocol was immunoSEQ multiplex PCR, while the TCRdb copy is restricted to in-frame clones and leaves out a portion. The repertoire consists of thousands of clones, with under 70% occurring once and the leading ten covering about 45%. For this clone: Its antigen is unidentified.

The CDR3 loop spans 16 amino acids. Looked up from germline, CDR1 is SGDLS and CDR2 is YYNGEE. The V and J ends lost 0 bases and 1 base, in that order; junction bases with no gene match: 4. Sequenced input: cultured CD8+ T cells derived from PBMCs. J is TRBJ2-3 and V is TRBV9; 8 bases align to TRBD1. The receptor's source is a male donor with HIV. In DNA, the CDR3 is TGTGCCAGCAGCGTAGCAGGGGGCGCCGGCACAGATACGCAGTATTTT. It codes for CASSVAGGAGTDTQYF.